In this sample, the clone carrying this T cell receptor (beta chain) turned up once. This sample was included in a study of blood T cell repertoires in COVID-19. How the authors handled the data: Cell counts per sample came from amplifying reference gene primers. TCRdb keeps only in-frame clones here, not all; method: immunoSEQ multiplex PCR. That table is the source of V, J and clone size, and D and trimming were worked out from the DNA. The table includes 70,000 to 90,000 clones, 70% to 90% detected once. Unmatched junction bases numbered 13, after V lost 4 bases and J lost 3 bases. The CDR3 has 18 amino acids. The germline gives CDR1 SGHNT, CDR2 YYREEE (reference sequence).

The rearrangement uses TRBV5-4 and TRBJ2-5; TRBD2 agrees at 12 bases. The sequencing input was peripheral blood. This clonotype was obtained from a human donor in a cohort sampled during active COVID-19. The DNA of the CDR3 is TGTGCCAGCAGCCGCTTAGGCAGACTAGCGGGGGCCAAAGAGACCCAGTACTTC. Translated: CASSRLGRLAGAKETQYF.